Below, 24 T cell receptor beta chains from the same sample are listed, as sequenced in a study of blood T cell repertoires in COVID-19. The method was immunoSEQ multiplex PCR; TCRdb's version includes in-frame clones alone and lacks a portion of them. The data show about 260,000 clones, around 80% seen once. What was sequenced was PBMCs or T cells enriched from blood (not recorded which). These receptors all stem from a man aged 30 to 45 with acute COVID-19.

The rearrangement links TRBV11-3 to TRBJ2-5; TRBD2 matches at 13 bases. The V segment lost 5 bases and the J segment 4 bases; nucleotides outside the gene matches: 10. This CDR3 is built from 17 residues. Germline V gene sequence: CDR1 SGHNT, CDR2 YENEEA. The CDR3 region has the DNA TGTGCCAGCAGCACCAGACTAGCGGGAGGAGGACGAGAGACCCAGTACTTC. Translating it yields CASSTRLAGGGRETQYF.

This chain uses TRBV9 with TRBJ2-2; D is undetermined. Trimming took off 1 base at V and 2 bases at J, with 9 bases between the two ends. The germline gives CDR1 SGDLS, CDR2 YYNGEE. The CDR3 covers 15 residues. CDR3 amino acids: CASSVISVNTGELFF. The CDR3 bases are TGTGCCAGCAGCGTAATCTCCGTTAACACCGGGGAGCTGTTTTTT.

The chain combines TRBV2 with TRBJ2-2; 7 nucleotides align to TRBD1. The V gene end was trimmed by 7 bases and the J gene end by 0 bases; junction bases not matched to a gene: 5. Germline V gene data show CDR1 as SNHLY and CDR2 as FYNNEI. This CDR3 contains 15 residues. The CDR3: CASIRDSTNTGELFF. The CDR3 nucleotides read TGTGCCAGCATCCGGGACAGTACGAACACCGGGGAGCTGTTTTTT.

The table lists this clone with a count of one. The CDR3 DNA reads TGTGCCAGCAGTGACCAGGGGGCGGGACGGACCAATGAGCAGTTCTTC. This sequence encodes CASSDQGAGRTNEQFF. The chain combines TRBV25-1 with TRBJ2-1, with 8 bases fitting TRBD1. Germline CDR1 and CDR2: MGHDK and SYGVNS. V was clipped by 3 bases and J by 6 bases; unmatched bases: 10. CDR3 length: 16 residues.

The chain recombines TRBV6-5 with TRBJ1-5; D possibly corresponds to TRBD1 (6 bases). CDR3 length: 13 amino acids. The V gene lost 6 bases and the J gene lost 7 bases, with 13 bases spanning the gap. The germline V gene encodes CDR1 MNHEY and CDR2 SVGAGI. Here the CDR3 DNA reads TGTGCCAGCAGGTCAAATGGGGGCCAGCCCCAGCATTTT. This codes for CASRSNGGQPQHF.

The chain employs TRBV27 and TRBJ2-5, with a tentative D call TRBD1 (5 bases). CDR3 length: 14 residues. Germline CDR1 is MNHEY and CDR2 is SMNVEV (reference sequence). Trimming removed 2 bases at V and 5 bases at J, with 12 bases between. CDR3 bases: TGTGCCAGCAGTTTAAGGGTCAGGGCGGAGACCCAGTACTTC. It specifies CASSLRVRAETQYF.

V gene TRBV6-5 combines with J gene TRBJ2-1, with 8 bases aligning to TRBD2. Germline CDR1 and CDR2: MNHEY and SVGAGI. Trimming cost V 7 bases and J 10 bases; bases outside gene matches: 6. The CDR3 sequence is 12 residues long. The CDR3 is CASKMAGGEQFF. DNA for the CDR3: TGTGCCAGCAAGATGGCGGGGGGAGAGCAGTTCTTC.

The chain is built from TRBV18 and TRBJ2-3, with TRBD2 matching 8 bases. The CDR3 is made up of 16 amino acids. Germline lookup yields CDR1 KGHSH and CDR2 LQKENI. J lost 4 bases, V lost 3 bases, and 9 bases had no gene match. The CDR3 DNA reads TGTGCCAGCTCACCCCCTCGCGGGGGGCACGCAGATACGCAGTATTTT. Amino acid sequence: CASSPPRGGHADTQYF.

The chain recombines TRBV6-4 with TRBJ2-1, with 12 bases fitting TRBD2. CDR1 is MRHNA and CDR2 is SNTAGT in the germline V gene. The CDR3 is 15 amino acids. The V segment lost 6 bases and the J segment 5 bases; nucleotides outside the gene matches: 5. CDR3 sequence reads: CASSQTSGSHNEQFF. CDR3 DNA sequence: TGTGCCAGCAGCCAGACTAGCGGGAGTCACAATGAGCAGTTCTTC.

The V gene is TRBV29-1, the J gene TRBJ1-2; TRBD1 agrees at 11 bases. After removal of 3 bases from V and 9 bases from J, the junction contained 6 bases not matched to a gene. The CDR3 sequence is 13 residues long. Germline V gives CDR1 SQVTM, CDR2 ANQGSEA. The CDR3 here is CSVDPGTGGSYTF. For the CDR3, the DNA is TGCAGCGTTGATCCAGGGACAGGGGGAAGCTACACCTTC.

This sequence joins TRBV6-5 and TRBJ2-1; the match to TRBD1 covers 7 bases. Germline V CDR1 and CDR2: MNHEY, SVGAGI. V shed 5 bases and J 4 bases; nucleotides not matched to a gene: 2. The CDR3 is 13 amino acids. The CDR3 loop is CASSRDSYNEQFF. The CDR3 nucleotides are TGTGCCAGCAGTAGGGACAGTTACAATGAGCAGTTCTTC.

This rearrangement joins TRBV6-4 to TRBJ2-1, with 12 bases fitting TRBD1. Germline V gene sequence: CDR1 MRHNA, CDR2 SNTAGT. J gave up 8 bases and V 7 bases, and 6 bases lay outside the gene matches. The CDR3 is 14 residues long. DNA for the CDR3: TGTGCCAGCACCCCCGGGACAGGGGGCTATGAGCAGTTCTTC. This encodes CASTPGTGGYEQFF.

The chain is built from TRBV7-8 and TRBJ2-5; 8 bases match TRBD2. CDR1 and CDR2 from the germline V gene are SGHVS and FQNEAQ. The V gene end was trimmed by 1 base and the J gene end by 5 bases; junction bases not matched to a gene: 6. The CDR3 runs to 15 residues. The CDR3 nucleotides are TGTGCCAGCAGCTTAGACGGGAGGGCCCAGGAGACCCAGTACTTC. The encoded protein is CASSLDGRAQETQYF. The entire variable domain, with the rest obtained from reference TRBV7-8 and TRBJ2-5, is as follows: GAGVSQSPRYKVAKRGQDVALRCDPISGHVSLFWYQQALGQGPEFLTYFQNEAQLDKSGLPSDRFFAERPEGSVSTLKIQRTQQEDSAVYLCASSLDGRAQETQYFGPGTRLLVL.

The chain links TRBV18 to TRBJ1-1; perhaps TRBD1 as D (5 bases). This CDR3 has 15 amino acids. V was trimmed by 3 bases and J by 4 bases, leaving 15 bases between them. Per the germline V gene, CDR1 is KGHSH and CDR2 is LQKENI. CDR3 bases: TGTGCCAGCTCACCCTCCCAGGGTGGTTCCACTGAAGCTTTCTTT. This sequence encodes CASSPSQGGSTEAFF.

The chain has TRBV18 and TRBJ1-2, with D unclear. Germline CDR1 is KGHSH and CDR2 is LQKENI. The CDR3 totals 15 residues. V gave up 0 bases and J gave up 4 bases, with 12 bases separating them. In DNA, the CDR3 is TGTGCCAGCTCACCACCGGAGAGAAACCGCTATGGCTACACCTTC. The encoded protein is CASSPPERNRYGYTF.

The rearrangement joins TRBV10-2 to TRBJ1-4, with 11 bases that match TRBD1. This CDR3 spans 16 amino acids. After removal of 6 bases from V and 7 bases from J, the junction contained 10 bases not matched to a gene. Germline assignment: CDR1 WSHSY and CDR2 SAAADI. The CDR3 coding sequence is TGCGCCAGCAGCGCCGGGACAGGGGGAGGCGGTGAAAAACTGTTTTTT. Its translation is CASSAGTGGGGEKLFF.

J is TRBJ1-2 and V is TRBV18; 9 nucleotides match TRBD1. There are 15 residues in the CDR3. The ends lost 3 bases at V and 5 bases at J; junction bases unmatched: 7. Germline CDR1 and CDR2: KGHSH and LQKENI. The CDR3 region has the DNA TGTGCCAGCTCACCGTCACCGGGACAGGGTTATGGCTACACCTTC. It yields the protein CASSPSPGQGYGYTF. Based on the CDR3 plus reference TRBV18 and TRBJ1-2, the full variable domain is NAGVMQNPRHLVRRRGQEARLRCSPMKGHSHVYWYRQLPEEGLKFMVYLQKENIIDESGMPKERFSAEFPKEGPSILRIQQVVRGDSAAYFCASSPSPGQGYGYTFGSGTRLTVV.

This chain joins TRBV27 and TRBJ2-2; 7 bases line up with TRBD1. Germline loops: CDR1 MNHEY, CDR2 SMNVEV (reference sequence). This CDR3 comprises 15 residues. The trim removed 1 base at V and 6 bases at J, leaving 5 bases unmatched. This chain's CDR3 is CASSLWGRGSGELFF. The DNA for the CDR3 is TGTGCCAGCAGTTTATGGGGCAGGGGGTCCGGGGAGCTGTTTTTT.

V gene TRBV24-1 combines with J gene TRBJ2-3; weak D call: TRBD2 (5 bases). There are 16 residues in the CDR3. Trimming left V 4 bases short and J 3 bases short, with 16 bases between. Germline values: CDR1 KGHDR, CDR2 SFDVKD. The CDR3 region has the DNA TGTGCCACCAGTGACCGTGGAAACAGAGGGACAGATACGCAGTATTTT. It encodes CATSDRGNRGTDTQYF.

The chain joins TRBV19 to TRBJ1-2, with D maybe TRBD1 (6 bases). This CDR3 has 18 residues. In germline, CDR1 is LNHDA, CDR2 SQIVND (reference sequence). V was cut by 7 bases and J by 3 bases, with 27 bases left in between. CDR3 protein: CASNISPGQPGPYYGYTF. The CDR3 DNA reads as TGTGCCAGTAACATCTCCCCGGGACAACCCGGCCCCTACTATGGCTACACCTTC.

V is TRBV7-6 and J is TRBJ2-2, with no clear D. Trimming stripped 0 bases from V and 0 bases from J, with 8 bases between. In germline, CDR1 is SGHVS, CDR2 FNYEAQ. This CDR3 is built from 16 residues. Written as DNA, the CDR3 is TGTGCCAGCAGCTTAGCGACATTCGCGAACACCGGGGAGCTGTTTTTT. This encodes CASSLATFANTGELFF.

CDR3 in amino acids: CASGLGQGSSGYTF. CDR3 DNA: TGTGCCAGCGGCCTTGGACAGGGGTCATCTGGCTACACCTTC. This chain links TRBV7-9 with TRBJ1-2; TRBD1 matches at 9 bases. Germline lookup yields CDR1 SEHNR and CDR2 FQNEAQ (reference sequence). This CDR3 contains 14 residues. V was clipped by 8 bases and J by 7 bases; unmatched bases: 11.

This clone was counted once. The V gene is TRBV19, the J gene TRBJ2-2; 7 bases agree with TRBD1. This CDR3 spans 16 amino acids. Germline trimming cut 7 bases from V and 3 bases from J; bases unmatched to any gene: 11. CDR1 and CDR2 (germline): LNHDA, SQIVND (reference sequence). In DNA, the CDR3 is TGTGCCAGTACCTCTTGGGGTCAGGGGGACACCGGGGAGCTGTTTTTT. This gives the protein CASTSWGQGDTGELFF.

The chain employs TRBV5-6 and TRBJ2-3; tentatively, D is TRBD1 (6 bases). Germline V gene data show CDR1 as SGHDT and CDR2 as YYEEEE. V lost 0 bases, J lost 6 bases, and 14 bases lay in between. CDR3 length: 15 amino acids. This CDR3 is CASSLARRGLDTQYF. In nucleotides, the CDR3 is TGTGCCAGCAGCTTGGCCCGCAGGGGTTTGGATACGCAGTATTTT.